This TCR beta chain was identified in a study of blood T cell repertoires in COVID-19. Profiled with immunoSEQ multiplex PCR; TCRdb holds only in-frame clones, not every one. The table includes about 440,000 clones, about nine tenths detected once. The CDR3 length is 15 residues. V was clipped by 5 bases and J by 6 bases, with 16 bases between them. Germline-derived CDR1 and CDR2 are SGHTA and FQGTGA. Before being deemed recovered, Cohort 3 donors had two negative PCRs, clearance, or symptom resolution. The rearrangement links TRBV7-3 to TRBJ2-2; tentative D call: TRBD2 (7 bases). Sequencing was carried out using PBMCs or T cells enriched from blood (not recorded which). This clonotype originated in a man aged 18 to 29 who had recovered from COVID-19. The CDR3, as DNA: TGTGCCAGCAGCCCCTTCGGGGGGCATCCCGGGGAGCTGTTTTTT. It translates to CASSPFGGHPGELFF.